These T cell receptor beta chains were read from a single sample in a study of blood T cell repertoires in COVID-19. Measured with immunoSEQ multiplex PCR; TCRdb has only the in-frame clones, and not every one. The profile shows 61,000 or so clones, approximately 86% of them singletons. The sample was peripheral blood. The receptors derive from a woman of 80 years or more with active COVID-19. CDR3s include the opening cysteine and the closing phenylalanine or tryptophan. Each record gives: J gene, CDR3 length, clone size, V gene, D gene, CDR3 DNA, CDR3 protein. D genes are given only for firm matches. Clone size, where shown, is once, few, many, or a class for clones that have expanded.

j_gene: TRBJ2-3
len: 17
abundance: .
v_gene: TRBV9
d_gene: TRBD2
CDR3nt: TGTGCCAGCAGCGTAGTACCGCGGGGGGGCCTCACAGATACGCAGTATTTT
CDR3aa: CASSVVPRGGLTDTQYF

j_gene: TRBJ2-1
len: 15
abundance: once
v_gene: TRBV2
d_gene: TRBD1
CDR3nt: TGTGCCAGCAGGGGGACAGGGGCGATTTATAATGAGCAGTTCTTC
CDR3aa: CASRGTGAIYNEQFF

j_gene: TRBJ1-1
len: 13
abundance: .
v_gene: TRBV4-1
d_gene: .
CDR3nt: TGCGCCAGCAGCCAAGTCGGGGGGGCTGAAGCTTTCTTT
CDR3aa: CASSQVGGAEAFF

j_gene: TRBJ2-3
len: 17
abundance: .
v_gene: TRBV30
d_gene: TRBD2
CDR3nt: TGTGCCTGGACCCTCCGCCTCATAGCGGGGGGGTCAGATACGCAGTATTTT
CDR3aa: CAWTLRLIAGGSDTQYF

j_gene: TRBJ2-3
len: 15
abundance: .
v_gene: TRBV9
d_gene: TRBD2
CDR3nt: TGTGCCAGCAACCCACGGGGGGGGTATACAGATACGCAGTATTTT
CDR3aa: CASNPRGGYTDTQYF

j_gene: TRBJ1-1
len: 15
abundance: .
v_gene: TRBV19
d_gene: .
CDR3nt: TGTGCCAGTACCCCGGGGGGGGGTGCCCCAACTGAAGCTTTCTTT
CDR3aa: CASTPGGGAPTEAFF

j_gene: TRBJ2-1
len: 13
abundance: few
v_gene: TRBV7-2
d_gene: .
CDR3nt: TGTGCCAGCAGCTTCTGGGGGGGCCATGAGCAGTTCTTC
CDR3aa: CASSFWGGHEQFF

j_gene: TRBJ1-1
len: 13
abundance: .
v_gene: TRBV7-2
d_gene: .
CDR3nt: TGTGCCAGCAGCTTTCAAATGAACACTGAAGCTTTCTTT
CDR3aa: CASSFQMNTEAFF

j_gene: TRBJ1-4
len: 14
abundance: .
v_gene: TRBV30
d_gene: TRBD1
CDR3nt: TGTGCCTGGAGTTCGACAGGGGGGCATGAAAAACTGTTTTTT
CDR3aa: CAWSSTGGHEKLFF

j_gene: TRBJ2-7
len: 11
abundance: .
v_gene: TRBV6-5
d_gene: .
CDR3nt: TGTGCCAGCAGTTATGACAGACAGCAGTACTTC
CDR3aa: CASSYDRQQYF

j_gene: TRBJ2-7
len: 11
abundance: .
v_gene: TRBV29-1
d_gene: .
CDR3nt: TGCAGCGTCCCCGGCCCGGGCGAGCAGTACTTC
CDR3aa: CSVPGPGEQYF

j_gene: TRBJ2-7
len: 15
abundance: .
v_gene: TRBV6-5
d_gene: TRBD2
CDR3nt: TGTGCCAGCACCACACGGGGCGGGGGGGCTAACGAGCAGTACTTC
CDR3aa: CASTTRGGGANEQYF

j_gene: TRBJ2-3
len: 16
abundance: .
v_gene: TRBV18
d_gene: TRBD2
CDR3nt: TGTGCCAGCTCACGGACTAGCGGGGGGGCCTCAGATACGCAGTATTTT
CDR3aa: CASSRTSGGASDTQYF

j_gene: TRBJ1-2
len: 13
abundance: .
v_gene: TRBV6-2/TRBV6-3
d_gene: .
CDR3nt: TGTGCCAGCAGTCAAACAGGGAACGGAGGCTACACCTTC
CDR3aa: CASSQTGNGGYTF

j_gene: TRBJ2-5
len: 16
abundance: .
v_gene: TRBV7-8
d_gene: TRBD2
CDR3nt: TGTGCCAGCAGCCGAACCGTAGCGGGGGGTCGAGAGACCCAGTACTTC
CDR3aa: CASSRTVAGGRETQYF

j_gene: TRBJ2-3
len: 17
abundance: .
v_gene: TRBV5-6
d_gene: TRBD2
CDR3nt: TGTGCCAGCAGCTTGGGAGGACTAGCGGGGTACCTCCGGGAGCAGTATTTT
CDR3aa: CASSLGGLAGYLREQYF

j_gene: TRBJ2-7
len: 15
abundance: .
v_gene: TRBV4-1
d_gene: TRBD1
CDR3nt: TGCGCCAGCAGCCAACCGGGACAGGGGGAATACGAGCAGTACTTC
CDR3aa: CASSQPGQGEYEQYF

j_gene: TRBJ1-1
len: 13
abundance: .
v_gene: TRBV19
d_gene: TRBD1
CDR3nt: TGTGCCAGTAGTAGGGACAGGGGGCGTGAAGCTTTCTTT
CDR3aa: CASSRDRGREAFF

j_gene: TRBJ2-7
len: 13
abundance: .
v_gene: TRBV27
d_gene: .
CDR3nt: TGTGCCAGCAGTTCTAGGAGCTCCTACGAGCAGTACTTC
CDR3aa: CASSSRSSYEQYF

j_gene: TRBJ2-1
len: 16
abundance: .
v_gene: TRBV7-8
d_gene: TRBD2
CDR3nt: TGTGCCAGCAGCCCCAAGTACGGGACTAGGTCCAATGAGCAGTTCTTC
CDR3aa: CASSPKYGTRSNEQFF

j_gene: TRBJ2-7
len: 14
abundance: .
v_gene: TRBV7-9
d_gene: .
CDR3nt: TGTGCCAGCAGCCATTCTCGGCGGGGTTACGAGCAGTACTTC
CDR3aa: CASSHSRRGYEQYF

j_gene: TRBJ1-6
len: 14
abundance: .
v_gene: TRBV18
d_gene: .
CDR3nt: TGTGCCAGCTCACACGGACAGCAGAATTCACCCCTCCACTTT
CDR3aa: CASSHGQQNSPLHF

j_gene: TRBJ2-5
len: 16
abundance: .
v_gene: TRBV5-6
d_gene: TRBD2
CDR3nt: TGTGCCAGCAGCTTGGGTAGCGGGGTCATTCAAGAGACCCAGTACTTC
CDR3aa: CASSLGSGVIQETQYF

j_gene: TRBJ2-3
len: 14
abundance: .
v_gene: TRBV7-3
d_gene: .
CDR3nt: TGTGCCAGCAGTTTTTCAGTTAGCACAGATACGCAGTATTTT
CDR3aa: CASSFSVSTDTQYF

j_gene: TRBJ1-5
len: 15
abundance: .
v_gene: TRBV10-3
d_gene: .
CDR3nt: TGTGCCATCAGTGAGTGGGGGGGCAACAATCAGCCCCAGCATTTT
CDR3aa: CAISEWGGNNQPQHF

j_gene: TRBJ2-5
len: 13
abundance: .
v_gene: TRBV12-3/TRBV12-4
d_gene: .
CDR3nt: TGTGCCAGCAGTTTGAACAGGCAAGAGACCCAGTACTTC
CDR3aa: CASSLNRQETQYF

j_gene: TRBJ2-1
len: 16
abundance: .
v_gene: TRBV20-1
d_gene: TRBD2
CDR3nt: TGCAGTGCTAGTGGACTAGCGGGCCGAGGGGGGAATGAGCAGTTCTTC
CDR3aa: CSASGLAGRGGNEQFF

j_gene: TRBJ1-2
len: 13
abundance: few
v_gene: TRBV10-3
d_gene: TRBD1
CDR3nt: TGTGCCATCCACAAAGACAGGGACTATGGCTACACCTTC
CDR3aa: CAIHKDRDYGYTF

j_gene: TRBJ2-3
len: 16
abundance: few
v_gene: TRBV7-6
d_gene: TRBD2
CDR3nt: TGTGCCAGCAGCTGGCGACTAGCGGGGGACCAAGATACGCAGTATTTT
CDR3aa: CASSWRLAGDQDTQYF

j_gene: TRBJ1-2
len: 12
abundance: .
v_gene: TRBV7-9
d_gene: TRBD1
CDR3nt: TGTGCCAGCAGCCGGACAGGGAATGGCTACACCTTC
CDR3aa: CASSRTGNGYTF

j_gene: TRBJ2-3
len: 15
abundance: .
v_gene: TRBV7-3
d_gene: TRBD1
CDR3nt: TGTGCCAGCAGCTCTACAGGGGGCGAAACAGATACGCAGTATTTT
CDR3aa: CASSSTGGETDTQYF

j_gene: TRBJ2-1
len: 15
abundance: .
v_gene: TRBV5-6
d_gene: TRBD2
CDR3nt: TGTGCCAGCAGCTTGGGGACTAGCGCCTACAATGAGCAGTTCTTC
CDR3aa: CASSLGTSAYNEQFF

j_gene: TRBJ2-5
len: 16
abundance: .
v_gene: TRBV25-1
d_gene: TRBD2
CDR3nt: TGTGCCAGCAGTGATGGAAAGCGGGGGTACCAAGAGACCCAGTACTTC
CDR3aa: CASSDGKRGYQETQYF

j_gene: TRBJ1-5
len: 16
abundance: few
v_gene: TRBV18
d_gene: .
CDR3nt: TGTGCCAGCTCACTAACACAGGGCTCAGAGAGTCAGCCCCAGCATTTT
CDR3aa: CASSLTQGSESQPQHF

j_gene: TRBJ1-2
len: 13
abundance: .
v_gene: TRBV29-1
d_gene: .
CDR3nt: TGCAGCGTTGTACCACAGCAAAACTATGGCTACACCTTC
CDR3aa: CSVVPQQNYGYTF

j_gene: TRBJ2-2
len: 16
abundance: .
v_gene: TRBV4-3
d_gene: .
CDR3nt: TGCGCCAGCAGCCGGTTGGGGCCCGCGAACACCGGGGAGCTGTTTTTT
CDR3aa: CASSRLGPANTGELFF

j_gene: TRBJ2-3
len: 17
abundance: .
v_gene: TRBV9
d_gene: TRBD2
CDR3nt: TGTGCCAGCAGCGAGCCGCTCGGCGGGGGGGAAACAGATACGCAGTATTTT
CDR3aa: CASSEPLGGGETDTQYF

j_gene: TRBJ2-7
len: 14
abundance: once
v_gene: TRBV5-1
d_gene: TRBD2
CDR3nt: TGCGCCAGCGGGAGCGGGGGGCAGGTCTACGAGCAGTACTTC
CDR3aa: CASGSGGQVYEQYF

j_gene: TRBJ2-1
len: 15
abundance: few
v_gene: TRBV6-6
d_gene: .
CDR3nt: TGTGCCAGCAGTTACGGGCAGGTAATCGGTGTTGAGCAGTTCTTC
CDR3aa: CASSYGQVIGVEQFF

j_gene: TRBJ2-5
len: 14
abundance: once
v_gene: TRBV14
d_gene: TRBD1
CDR3nt: TGTGCCAGCAGCCCAACAGGGGGCTGGAAGACCCAGTACTTC
CDR3aa: CASSPTGGWKTQYF

j_gene: TRBJ2-2
len: 15
abundance: .
v_gene: TRBV10-3
d_gene: .
CDR3nt: TGTGCCATCAGTGAAGGCAGAGGGAACACCGGGGAGCTGTTTTTT
CDR3aa: CAISEGRGNTGELFF

j_gene: TRBJ1-2
len: 16
abundance: .
v_gene: TRBV5-1
d_gene: .
CDR3nt: TGCGCCAGCAGCTTGGGAGGGGGAGCTTCAACCTATGGCTACACCTTC
CDR3aa: CASSLGGGASTYGYTF

j_gene: TRBJ1-2
len: 14
abundance: .
v_gene: TRBV5-6
d_gene: .
CDR3nt: TGTGCCAGCACGTCCGACTGGGGCGGCTATGGCTACACCTTC
CDR3aa: CASTSDWGGYGYTF

j_gene: TRBJ1-5
len: 15
abundance: .
v_gene: TRBV28
d_gene: TRBD1
CDR3nt: TGTGCCAGCAGTTATTCCGGGACAGGGCATCAGCCCCAGCATTTT
CDR3aa: CASSYSGTGHQPQHF

j_gene: TRBJ2-1
len: 13
abundance: .
v_gene: TRBV19
d_gene: .
CDR3nt: TGTGCCAGTAAGGCTAGCACCTACAATGAGCAGTTCTTC
CDR3aa: CASKASTYNEQFF

j_gene: TRBJ2-3
len: 14
abundance: .
v_gene: TRBV4-2
d_gene: .
CDR3nt: TGTGCCAGCAGCCAAGACCCTAACACAGATACGCAGTATTTT
CDR3aa: CASSQDPNTDTQYF

j_gene: TRBJ2-7
len: 14
abundance: .
v_gene: TRBV6-1
d_gene: TRBD1
CDR3nt: TGTGCCAGCAGTGAACTGAGACAGGGTCCCGAGCAGTACTTC
CDR3aa: CASSELRQGPEQYF

j_gene: TRBJ2-1
len: 11
abundance: once
v_gene: TRBV6-2/TRBV6-3
d_gene: .
CDR3nt: TGTGCCAGCAGTTGGGCACATGAGCAGTTCTTC
CDR3aa: CASSWAHEQFF

j_gene: TRBJ2-7
len: 12
abundance: once
v_gene: TRBV2
d_gene: TRBD1
CDR3nt: TGTGCCATCTGGACAGGTAAACTTCCCTGGTACTTC
CDR3aa: CAIWTGKLPWYF

j_gene: TRBJ2-7
len: 14
abundance: .
v_gene: TRBV3-1/TRBV3-2
d_gene: TRBD2
CDR3nt: TGTGCCAGCAGCCAAGATCTTAGCGGGCTCGAGCAGTACTTC
CDR3aa: CASSQDLSGLEQYF